A selection of T cell receptor beta chains follows, all from one sample in a study of response to subunit inactivated influenza vaccine. TCRdb re-analysed the RT-PCR reads in MiXCR, keeping a single row per CDR3 protein. The table has 650,000 to 800,000 distinct CDR3 sequences, about 15% seen once. Material: PBMCs from blood, obtained roughly 15 days before vaccination. The receptors shown here come from a man over 45 who received an inactivated influenza vaccine. Each CDR3 is given without its conserved first and last residue. The size entry is marked missing in some rows and otherwise reads once, few, many or a size class.

v_gene	abundance	j_gene	CDR3aa
TRBV4-2	NA	TRBJ2-2	ASSQVVPGTRNTGELF
TRBV3-1	few	TRBJ1-3	ASSRDRLSGNTIY
TRBV4-3	NA	TRBJ2-5	ASSQDIRGEETQY
TRBV5-5	few	TRBJ2-5	ASSFFGGEGIETQY
TRBV10-3	NA	TRBJ1-6	AAKTDTGGSPLH
TRBV11-2	few	TRBJ2-1	ASSLVRGTGDEQF
TRBV5-1	NA	TRBJ1-1	ASSLAQGIFTEAF
TRBV12-3/TRBV12-4	NA	TRBJ1-1	ASILVALNTEAF
TRBV24-1	NA	TRBJ2-3	ATSDVNFGGGPHTQY
TRBV6-1	NA	TRBJ2-7	ASRSGADYEQY
TRBV28	NA	TRBJ2-3	ASGSNPSGRGTDTQY
TRBV28	many	TRBJ2-1	ASSSTSGRLDEQF
TRBV6-4	NA	TRBJ2-1	ASSSWTRAHFFYNEQF
TRBV20-1	many	TRBJ2-5	SAHAGTGGPTTQY
TRBV5-1	many	TRBJ1-2	ASSSDSATNYGYT
TRBV20-1	NA	TRBJ1-5	SARKGAGDQPQH